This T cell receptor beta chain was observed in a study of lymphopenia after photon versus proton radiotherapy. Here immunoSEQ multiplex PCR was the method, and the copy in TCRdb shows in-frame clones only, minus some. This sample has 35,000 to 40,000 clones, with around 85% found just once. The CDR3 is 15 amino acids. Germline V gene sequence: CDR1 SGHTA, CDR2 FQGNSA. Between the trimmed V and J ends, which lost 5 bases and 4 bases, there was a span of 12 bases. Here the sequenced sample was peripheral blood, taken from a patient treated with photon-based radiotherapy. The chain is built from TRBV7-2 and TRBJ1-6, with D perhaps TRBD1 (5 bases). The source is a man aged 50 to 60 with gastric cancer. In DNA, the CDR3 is TGTGCCAGCAGCCATGGACGGGGGTATAATTCACCCCTCCACTTT. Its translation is CASSHGRGYNSPLHF.